The T cell receptor beta chain described here comes from a study of CD8 T cells in Susac syndrome. The authors carried out high-throughput sequencing of TCR beta. They applied it to CD8+ and CD4+ T cells obtained from blood. After extraction with the RNeasy kit, roughly 0.5 to 1 ug of the RNA was reverse transcribed using random hexamers. The immunoSEQ assay covered 54 Vbeta and 13 Jbeta segments for CDR3. Each CDR3 protein is one row after TCRdb ran MiXCR on the immunoSEQ multiplex PCR reads. The table has about 200,000 distinct CDR3 sequences, roughly 94% seen once. The material sequenced was CD4+ T cells from PBMCs. The sequence derives from a human donor in good health.

DNA of the CDR3: TGCAGCTCTGGGACGAATCATGGCTACACCTTC. It translates to CSSGTNHGYTF. The chain links TRBV29-1 to TRBJ1-2; a possible D gene is TRBD1 (5 bases). The CDR3 extends over 11 amino acids. The ends were cut back, 8 bases at V and 6 bases at J, with 13 bases in the middle. CDR1 and CDR2 (germline): SQVTM, ANQGSEA.